Included here is one T cell receptor beta chain sequence, with context. Generated by immunoSEQ multiplex PCR, the TCRdb table keeps only in-frame clones and is missing some. The repertoire holds a few hundred thousand clones, with 75% to 95% as singletons. The V and J ends lost 4 bases and 0 bases, in that order; junction bases with no gene match: 7. This CDR3 is built from 16 residues. Germline-derived CDR1 and CDR2 are SGHKS and YYEKEE (reference sequence). This sample was taken from a study of Ad26.COV2.S vaccination and SARS-CoV-2 variants. Treatment in this sample: about 20 received Ad26.COV2.S at low or high dose, single or two shots; several received placebo; per-sample allocation not given. Day 63 after the first vaccine or placebo injection was the time point for sampling.

The V and J genes are TRBV5-5 and TRBJ2-7; 10 positions match TRBD2. The sample was peripheral blood, taken in a trial of Ad26.COV2.S vaccine versus placebo. This TCR was recovered from a person aged 18 to 65 who received the Ad26.COV2.S COVID-19 vaccine or a placebo. The CDR3 coding sequence is TGTGCCAGCAGCCCACGGACTAGCGGAGGCTCCTACGAGCAGTACTTC. Protein product: CASSPRTSGGSYEQYF.